Sequencing of this T cell receptor beta chain was carried out in a study of HIV-infected patients and healthy controls. This clonotype has at least ten counts. Reverse transcription used approximately 500 ng RNA and constant-region primers for alpha and beta. Alpha and beta chain libraries were made separately by chain-specific third strand synthesis with multiplexing indices. TCRdb reanalysed the 5' RACE reads using MiXCR and keeps one entry per CDR3 protein. The sample contains 8,000 to 10,000 distinct CDR3 sequences, roughly 7.3% of which appear only once. Whole blood was used without fractionation, so all unsorted peripheral T cells were included. The starting material was blood, obtained before antiretroviral therapy. This sequence originates from an adult with HIV infection.

CDR3 sequence: CASSKALWGWASGGDEQFF. For the CDR3, the DNA is TGTGCCAGCAGCAAAGCGCTTTGGGGCTGGGCTAGCGGGGGTGATGAGCAGTTCTTC. The rearrangement joins TRBV21-1 to TRBJ2-1; the DNA was not used to check the table's D call, TRBD2. TRBV21-1 constitutes a pseudogene. There are 19 residues in the CDR3.